The 27 T cell receptor beta chains given below trace back to one sample, sequenced in a study of shared clonotypes between healthy human individuals. Data came from immunoSEQ multiplex PCR; TCRdb stores just in-frame clones and leaves some out. The repertoire holds 400,000 to 600,000 clones, with about 96% as singletons. Sequencing used naive CD4+ T cells sorted from blood. Indicated subset: CD45RA+ positively selected. These receptors originate from a young woman in good health.

The chain employs TRBV7-9 and TRBJ1-1; TRBD1 matches 7 bases. The CDR3 extends over 14 amino acids. Trimming removed 5 bases from V and 1 base from J; junction bases left unmatched: 4. Germline assignment: CDR1 SEHNR and CDR2 FQNEAQ (reference sequence). This chain's CDR3 is CASSIDRANTEAFF. For the CDR3, the DNA is TGTGCCAGCAGCATTGACAGGGCGAACACTGAAGCTTTCTTT. The whole variable domain, remainder taken from reference TRBV7-9 and TRBJ1-1, is DTGVSQNPRHKITKRGQNVTFRCDPISEHNRLYWYRQTLGQGPEFLTYFQNEAQLEKSRLLSDRFSAERPKGSFSTLEIQRTEQGDSAMYLCASSIDRANTEAFFGQGTRLTVV.

This chain's CDR3 is CASSQGEYGNSYEQYF. The CDR3 coding sequence is TGTGCCAGCAGCCAAGGGGAGTACGGGAACTCCTACGAGCAGTACTTC. The chain is built from TRBV14 and TRBJ2-7; the D gene is possibly TRBD2 (5 bases). CDR3 size: 16 residues. The germline V gene has CDR1 SGHDN and CDR2 FVKESK. Trimming left V 1 base short and J 0 bases short, with 13 bases between.

The chain links TRBV6-5 to TRBJ2-1; 14 nucleotides align to TRBD2. CDR1 is MNHEY and CDR2 is SVGAGI in the germline V gene. V was clipped by 2 bases and J by 10 bases; unmatched bases: 7. The length of the CDR3 is 16 residues. The CDR3 reads CASSYGLAGGRREQFF. CDR3 DNA sequence: TGTGCCAGCAGTTACGGACTAGCGGGAGGAAGGAGAGAGCAGTTCTTC.

The CDR3 DNA is TGTGCCAGCAGTCCGGGACTACCCATCTCCTACGAGCAGTACTTC. Residues: CASSPGLPISYEQYF. This chain connects TRBV28 to TRBJ2-7, with 7 nucleotides matching TRBD2. The length of the CDR3 is 15 residues. Germline V CDR1 and CDR2: MDHEN, SYDVKM. V trimming: 5 bases; J trimming: 0 bases; junction bases outside the gene matches: 7. Variable domain in full (rest from reference TRBV28 and TRBJ2-7): DVKVTQSSRYLVKRTGEKVFLECVQDMDHENMFWYRQDPGLGLRLIYFSYDVKMKEKGDIPEGYSVSREKKERFSLILESASTNQTSMYLCASSPGLPISYEQYFGPGTRLTVT.

The chain combines TRBV10-3 with TRBJ2-2; D is uncertain. Looked up from germline, CDR1 is ENHRY and CDR2 is SYGVKD. The V end lost 5 bases, the J end lost 8 bases, and 9 bases lay between the germline ends. This CDR3 comprises 12 residues. CDR3 in amino acids: CAISWSSGELFF. CDR3 DNA sequence: TGTGCCATCAGTTGGAGTTCAGGGGAGCTGTTTTTT.

The chain has TRBV6-1 and TRBJ2-7, with D unresolved. Per the germline V gene, CDR1 is MNHNS and CDR2 is SASEGT. This CDR3 contains 13 residues. V gave up 6 bases and J gave up 4 bases, with 13 bases separating them. The CDR3 nucleotides read TGTGCCAGCAGAGGGTGGCCCAGTTACGAGCAGTACTTC. It yields the protein CASRGWPSYEQYF.

Turning to this clone: Other DNA sequences within the sample encode an identical CDR3. The chain uses TRBV9 and TRBJ2-3; 9 bases are a match to TRBD2. The CDR3 consists of 15 residues. After removal of 3 bases from V and 0 bases from J, the junction contained 2 bases not matched to a gene. Germline V lookup: CDR1 SGDLS, CDR2 YYNGEE. The CDR3 sequence is CASSGTSGSTDTQYF. CDR3 DNA sequence: TGTGCCAGCAGCGGCACTAGCGGGAGCACAGATACGCAGTATTTT.

The V and J genes are TRBV29-1 and TRBJ1-1; D is unresolved. This CDR3 is 12 amino acids long. Germline-derived CDR1 and CDR2 are SQVTM and ANQGSEA. With 6 bases removed from V and 2 bases from J, the gap between germline ends came to 10 bases. Written as DNA, the CDR3 is TGCAGCGTCATGGCCGCTAACACTGAAGCTTTCTTT. It specifies CSVMAANTEAFF.

CDR3 residues: CRSRNEQFF. Written as DNA, the CDR3 is TGCAGATCACGCAATGAGCAGTTCTTC. The chain carries TRBV20-1 and TRBJ2-1; unclear D gene. The CDR3 runs to 9 residues. Looked up from germline, CDR1 is DFQATT and CDR2 is SNEGSKA (reference sequence).

This clone showed up just once. The rearrangement joins TRBV28 to TRBJ1-5; 9 bases are a match to TRBD1. V lost 4 bases to trimming and J lost 7 bases; unmatched junction nucleotides: 5. Germline CDR1 is MDHEN and CDR2 is SYDVKM. This CDR3 has 14 amino acids. The CDR3 protein is CASSSTGGRQPQHF. The DNA for the CDR3 is TGTGCCAGCAGTTCAACAGGGGGCAGACAGCCCCAGCATTTT.

The V gene is TRBV5-1, the J gene TRBJ2-3; D tentatively fits TRBD1 or TRBD2 (5 bases each). Germline V lookup: CDR1 SGHRS, CDR2 YFSETQ. There are 15 residues in the CDR3. V was trimmed by 6 bases and J by 1 base, leaving 15 bases between them. The CDR3 sequence: CASKTGTFGTDTQYF. Written as DNA, the CDR3 is TGCGCCAGCAAAACTGGGACCTTCGGCACAGATACGCAGTATTTT. The full variable domain, with the rest looked up from reference TRBV5-1 and TRBJ2-3, is KAGVTQTPRYLIKTRGQQVTLSCSPISGHRSVSWYQQTPGQGLQFLFEYFSETQRNKGNFPGRFSGRQFSNSRSEMNVSTLELGDSALYLCASKTGTFGTDTQYFGPGTRLTVL.

CDR3 region: CASSTFTPGTGELFF. Written as DNA, the CDR3 is TGTGCCAGCAGCACGTTTACCCCGGGCACCGGGGAGCTGTTTTTT. This chain connects TRBV5-5 to TRBJ2-2; D ambiguous. CDR3 length equals 15 residues. V was trimmed by 4 bases and J by 4 bases, leaving 14 bases between them. CDR1 SGHKS and CDR2 YYEKEE come from the germline V gene (reference sequence). The whole variable domain, remainder taken from reference TRBV5-5 and TRBJ2-2, is DAGVTQSPTHLIKTRGQQVTLRCSPISGHKSVSWYQQVLGQGPQFIFQYYEKEERGRGNFPDRFSARQFPNYSSELNVNALLLGDSALYLCASSTFTPGTGELFFGEGSRLTVL.

CDR3 amino acids: CATSREGLAGDTQYF. CDR3 DNA sequence: TGTGCCACCAGCAGAGAGGGACTAGCAGGAGATACGCAGTATTTT. The chain is built from TRBV15 and TRBJ2-3, with 9 bases that match TRBD2. The CDR3 has 15 residues. J was trimmed by 5 bases and V by 0 bases; bases with no gene match: 3. From germline, CDR1 is LNHNV and CDR2 YYDKDF (reference sequence). Drawing the rest from reference TRBV15 and TRBJ2-3, the complete variable domain is DAMVIQNPRYQVTQFGKPVTLSCSQTLNHNVMYWYQQKSSQAPKLLFHYYDKDFNNEADTPDNFQSRRPNTSFCFLDIRSPGLGDTAMYLCATSREGLAGDTQYFGPGTRLTVL.

The CDR3 reads CASRAPKAVPYEQYF. The CDR3 DNA reads TGTGCCAGCCGAGCCCCAAAGGCGGTTCCCTACGAGCAGTACTTC. V is TRBV6-6 and J is TRBJ2-7; D is undetermined. CDR1 is MNHNY, CDR2 SVGAGI, per germline (reference sequence). This CDR3 is 15 amino acids long. V was clipped by 8 bases and J by 2 bases, with 19 bases between them.

The chain employs TRBV5-4 and TRBJ2-2; TRBD2 aligns across 7 bases. The CDR3 is 16 residues long. The germline CDR1 and CDR2 sequences are SGHNT and YYREEE (reference sequence). With V trimmed by 0 bases and J by 6 bases, 8 bases remained unmatched. CDR3 DNA sequence: TGTGCCAGCAGCTTGGCCATTTCGGGAGGACCCGGGGAGCTGTTTTTT. Its translation is CASSLAISGGPGELFF.

The genes are TRBV5-1 and TRBJ1-2; 8 nucleotides line up with TRBD1. Germline CDR1 SGHRS, CDR2 YFSETQ. CDR3 length: 15 amino acids. The V and J ends lost 4 bases and 0 bases, in that order; junction bases with no gene match: 5. In DNA form, the CDR3 reads TGCGCCAGCAGCGCAGGACAGGGCCCTAACTATGGCTACACCTTC. Translated: CASSAGQGPNYGYTF.

The chain joins TRBV4-1 to TRBJ1-5, with TRBD1 identical over 10 bases. Germline V gene lookup returns CDR1 MGHRA and CDR2 YSYEKL. V trimming: 3 bases; J trimming: 7 bases; junction bases outside the gene matches: 12. The CDR3 covers 17 residues. The CDR3: CASSQAGTGAGEQPQHF. The DNA for the CDR3 is TGCGCCAGCAGCCAGGCCGGGACAGGGGCAGGGGAGCAGCCCCAGCATTTT.

V is TRBV7-9 and J is TRBJ2-7, with D tentatively TRBD1 (5 bases). Germline V gene data show CDR1 as SEHNR and CDR2 as FQNEAQ (reference sequence). CDR3 length: 16 residues. Trimming removed 3 bases from V and 0 bases from J, with 15 bases in between. CDR3 region: CASSFRGFGGSYEQYF. CDR3 bases: TGTGCCAGCAGCTTTAGGGGATTTGGTGGCTCCTACGAGCAGTACTTC.

The genes are TRBV7-9 and TRBJ1-3; 7 nucleotides line up with TRBD1. CDR1 is SEHNR and CDR2 is FQNEAQ in the germline V gene (reference sequence). Trimming at V came to 6 bases and at J to 2 bases, leaving 10 bases not matched to a gene. The CDR3 contains 16 residues. The CDR3 loop reads CASSLPDRAPGNTIYF. The DNA of the CDR3 is TGTGCCAGCAGTTTACCCGACAGGGCCCCTGGAAACACCATATATTTT. The whole variable domain, filled in from reference TRBV7-9 and TRBJ1-3, reads DTGVSQNPRHKITKRGQNVTFRCDPISEHNRLYWYRQTLGQGPEFLTYFQNEAQLEKSRLLSDRFSAERPKGSFSTLEIQRTEQGDSAMYLCASSLPDRAPGNTIYFGEGSWLTVV.

The chain recombines TRBV27 with TRBJ1-3; a possible D gene is TRBD1 (5 bases). There are 16 residues in the CDR3. The V gene's germline CDR1 is MNHEY and CDR2 SMNVEV (reference sequence). Trimming removed 4 bases from V and 5 bases from J, with 18 bases in between. CDR3 in amino acids: CASSSSRAGYRNTIYF. Here the CDR3 DNA reads TGTGCCAGCAGTTCCTCCAGGGCAGGGTATCGAAACACCATATATTTT.

The chain uses TRBV25-1 and TRBJ1-2; 9 bases agree with TRBD1. V dropped 2 bases and J dropped 3; count of bases not matched to a gene: 10. CDR3 length: 17 amino acids. Germline CDR1 MGHDK, CDR2 SYGVNS. The CDR3 DNA sequence: TGTGCCAGCAGTGAAAGTTCCGGGACAGGGATCGACTATGGCTACACCTTC. Amino acid sequence: CASSESSGTGIDYGYTF.

The CDR3 DNA sequence: TGCGCCAGCAACCCTGCGCCCATACTAGCGGGAGCGGGTGAGCAGTTCTTC. It translates to CASNPAPILAGAGEQFF. The chain recombines TRBV5-1 with TRBJ2-1; TRBD2 aligns across 11 bases. CDR1 and CDR2 (germline): SGHRS, YFSETQ. V shed 6 bases and J 9 bases; nucleotides not matched to a gene: 17. The CDR3 runs 17 residues.

The chain links TRBV28 to TRBJ2-7, with a possible D match to TRBD1 (5 bases). CDR1 is MDHEN, CDR2 SYDVKM, per germline. The V end lost 6 bases, the J end lost 0 bases, and 12 bases lay between the germline ends. There are 14 residues in the CDR3. This CDR3 reads CASRGVMSSYEQYF. CDR3 bases: TGTGCCAGCAGAGGGGTTATGAGCTCCTACGAGCAGTACTTC.

This clone was picked up one time. The rearrangement uses TRBV10-2 and TRBJ2-2; TRBD2 might be the D (6 bases). V lost 2 bases to trimming and J lost 4 bases, with 8 bases between them. Germline loops: CDR1 WSHSY, CDR2 SAAADI. This CDR3 region has 14 residues. The CDR3 DNA is TGCGCCAGCAGTGAGCGGGAGCGCACCGGGGAGCTGTTTTTT. As protein: CASSERERTGELFF.

The rearrangement joins TRBV5-5 to TRBJ1-5; D is perhaps TRBD1 (6 bases). Germline V gene sequence: CDR1 SGHKS, CDR2 YYEKEE (reference sequence). The CDR3 runs to 13 residues. Trimming stripped 3 bases from V and 7 bases from J, with 11 bases between. The CDR3 here is CASSWGPGQPQHF. The CDR3 nucleotides are TGTGCCAGCAGCTGGGGGCCCGGGCAGCCCCAGCATTTT.

The genes are TRBV5-4 and TRBJ1-3; tentative D call: TRBD1 (5 bases). The V end lost 4 bases, the J end lost 4 bases, and 15 bases lay between the germline ends. Germline CDR1 SGHNT, CDR2 YYREEE (reference sequence). CDR3 length: 15 residues. In DNA form, the CDR3 reads TGTGCCAGCAGCAAGTCAGGGACTTCAGGAAACACCATATATTTT. It yields the protein CASSKSGTSGNTIYF.

The chain joins TRBV7-6 to TRBJ2-7, with 8 nucleotides matching TRBD1. From germline, CDR1 is SGHVS and CDR2 FNYEAQ. The CDR3 has 15 amino acids. Trimming took 4 bases from V and 7 from J; bases not matched to a gene: 12. In DNA, the CDR3 is TGTGCCAGCAGCTCCAACAGGGGGACGGGGGAAGAGCAGTACTTC. It specifies CASSSNRGTGEEQYF.